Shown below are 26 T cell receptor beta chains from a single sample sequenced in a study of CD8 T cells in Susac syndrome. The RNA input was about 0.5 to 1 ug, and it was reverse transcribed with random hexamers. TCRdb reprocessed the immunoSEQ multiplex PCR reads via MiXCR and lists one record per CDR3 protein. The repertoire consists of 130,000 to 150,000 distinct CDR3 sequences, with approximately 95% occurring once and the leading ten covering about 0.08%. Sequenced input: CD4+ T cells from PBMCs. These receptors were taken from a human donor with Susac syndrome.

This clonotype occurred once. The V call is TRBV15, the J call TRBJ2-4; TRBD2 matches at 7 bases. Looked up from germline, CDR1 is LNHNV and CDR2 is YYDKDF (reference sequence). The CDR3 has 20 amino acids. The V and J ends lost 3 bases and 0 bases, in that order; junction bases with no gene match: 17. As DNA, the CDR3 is TGTGCCACCAGCAGGGGAAATGAAGCGGGGTATCTAGGAGCCAAAAACATTCAGTACTTC. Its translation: CATSRGNEAGYLGAKNIQYF.

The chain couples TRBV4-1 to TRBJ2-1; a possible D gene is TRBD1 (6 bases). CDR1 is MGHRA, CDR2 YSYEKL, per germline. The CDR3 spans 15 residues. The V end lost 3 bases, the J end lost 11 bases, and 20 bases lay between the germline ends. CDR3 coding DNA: TGCGCCAGCAGCCATACCACAAGTCCAGGACAGAAGCAGTTCTTC. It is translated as CASSHTTSPGQKQFF.

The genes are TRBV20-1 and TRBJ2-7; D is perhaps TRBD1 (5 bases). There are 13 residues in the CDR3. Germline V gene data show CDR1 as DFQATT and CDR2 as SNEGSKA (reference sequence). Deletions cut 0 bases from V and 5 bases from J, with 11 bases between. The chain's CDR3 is CSARDPRAHEQYF. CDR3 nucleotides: TGCAGTGCTAGAGATCCCAGGGCCCACGAGCAGTACTTC.

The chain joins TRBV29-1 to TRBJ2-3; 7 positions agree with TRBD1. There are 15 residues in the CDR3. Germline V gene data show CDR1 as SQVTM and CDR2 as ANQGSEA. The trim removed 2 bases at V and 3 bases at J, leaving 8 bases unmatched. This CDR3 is CSVERAGGMTDTQYF. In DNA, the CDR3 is TGCAGCGTTGAAAGGGCAGGGGGTATGACAGATACGCAGTATTTT.

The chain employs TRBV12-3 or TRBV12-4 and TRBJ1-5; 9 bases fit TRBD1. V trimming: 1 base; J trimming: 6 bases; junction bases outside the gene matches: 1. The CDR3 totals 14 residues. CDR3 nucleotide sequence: TGTGCCAGCAGTTTAGACAGGGGGCGTCAGCCCCAGCATTTT. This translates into CASSLDRGRQPQHF.

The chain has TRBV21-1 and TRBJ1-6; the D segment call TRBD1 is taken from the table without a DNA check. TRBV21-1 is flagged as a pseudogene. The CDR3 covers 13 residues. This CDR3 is CASTYRGNSPLHF. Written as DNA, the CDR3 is TGTGCCAGCACATACAGGGGAAATTCACCCCTCCACTTT.

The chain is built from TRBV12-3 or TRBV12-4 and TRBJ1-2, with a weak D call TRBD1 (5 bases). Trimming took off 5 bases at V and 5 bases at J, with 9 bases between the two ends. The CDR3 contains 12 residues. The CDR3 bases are TGTGCCAGCAGTGTGGGGGTTTATGGCTACACCTTC. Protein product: CASSVGVYGYTF.

CDR3: CASSSGTGSGSPLHF. CDR3 DNA: TGTGCCAGCAGCTCTGGGACAGGGTCGGGTTCACCCCTCCACTTT. The chain joins TRBV7-9 to TRBJ1-6; 9 bases agree with TRBD1. The CDR3 covers 15 residues. CDR1 and CDR2 from the germline V gene are SEHNR and FQNEAQ (reference sequence). V gave up 4 bases and J gave up 9 bases; unmatched junction bases: 7.

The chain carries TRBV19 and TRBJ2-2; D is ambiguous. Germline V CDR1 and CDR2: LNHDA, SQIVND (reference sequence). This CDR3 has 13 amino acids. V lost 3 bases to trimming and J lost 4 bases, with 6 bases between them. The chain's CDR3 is CASSMVATGELFF. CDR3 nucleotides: TGTGCCAGTAGTATGGTGGCCACCGGGGAGCTGTTTTTT.

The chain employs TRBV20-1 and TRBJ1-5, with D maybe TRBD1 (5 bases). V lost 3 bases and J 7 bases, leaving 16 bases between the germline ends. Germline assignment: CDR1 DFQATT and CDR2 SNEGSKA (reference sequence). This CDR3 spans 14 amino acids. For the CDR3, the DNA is TGCAGTGCTAGTGCGGGTCAGGGAGGGCAGCCCCAGCATTTT. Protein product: CSASAGQGGQPQHF.

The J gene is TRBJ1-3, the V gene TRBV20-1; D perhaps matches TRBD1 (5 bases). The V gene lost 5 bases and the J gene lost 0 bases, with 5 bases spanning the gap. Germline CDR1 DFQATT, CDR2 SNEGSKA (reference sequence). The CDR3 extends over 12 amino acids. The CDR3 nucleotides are TGCAGTGCTGACAGCTCTGGAAACACCATATATTTT. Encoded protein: CSADSSGNTIYF.

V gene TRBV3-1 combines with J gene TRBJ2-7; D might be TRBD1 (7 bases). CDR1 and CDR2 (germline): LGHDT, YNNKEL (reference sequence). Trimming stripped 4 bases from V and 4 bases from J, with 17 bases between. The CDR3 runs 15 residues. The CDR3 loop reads CASSPAEGARYEQYF. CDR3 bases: TGTGCCAGCAGCCCAGCGGAGGGGGCGAGATACGAGCAGTACTTC.

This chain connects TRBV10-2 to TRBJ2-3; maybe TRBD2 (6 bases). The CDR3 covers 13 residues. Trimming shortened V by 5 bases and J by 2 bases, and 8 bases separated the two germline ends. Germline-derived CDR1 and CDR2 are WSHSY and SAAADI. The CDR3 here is CASSWTTTDTQYF. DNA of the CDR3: TGCGCCAGCAGTTGGACTACCACAGATACGCAGTATTTT.

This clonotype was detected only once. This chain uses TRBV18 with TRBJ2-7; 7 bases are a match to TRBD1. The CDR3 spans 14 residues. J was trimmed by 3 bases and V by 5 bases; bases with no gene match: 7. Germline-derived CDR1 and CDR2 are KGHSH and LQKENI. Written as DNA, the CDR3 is TGTGCCAGCTCAGTACAGGGGCTCAACTACGAGCAGTACTTC. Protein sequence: CASSVQGLNYEQYF. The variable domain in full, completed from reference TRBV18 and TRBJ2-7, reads NAGVMQNPRHLVRRRGQEARLRCSPMKGHSHVYWYRQLPEEGLKFMVYLQKENIIDESGMPKERFSAEFPKEGPSILRIQQVVRGDSAAYFCASSVQGLNYEQYFGPGTRLTVT.

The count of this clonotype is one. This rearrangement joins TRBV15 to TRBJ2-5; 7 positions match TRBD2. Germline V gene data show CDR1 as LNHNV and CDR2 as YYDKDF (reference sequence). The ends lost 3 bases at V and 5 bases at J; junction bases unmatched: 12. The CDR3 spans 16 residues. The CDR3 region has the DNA TGTGCCACCAGCAGGGGAATGGCGGGAGCTGGGGAGACCCAGTACTTC. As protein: CATSRGMAGAGETQYF.

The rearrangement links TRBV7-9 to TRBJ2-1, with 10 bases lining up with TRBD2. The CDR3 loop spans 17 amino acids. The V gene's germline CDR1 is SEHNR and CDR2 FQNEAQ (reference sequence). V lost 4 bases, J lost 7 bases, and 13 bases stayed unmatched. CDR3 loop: CASSSVPGLADLNEQFF. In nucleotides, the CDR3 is TGTGCCAGCAGCTCCGTACCCGGACTAGCGGACTTAAATGAGCAGTTCTTC. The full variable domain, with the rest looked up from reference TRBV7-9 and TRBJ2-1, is DTGVSQNPRHKITKRGQNVTFRCDPISEHNRLYWYRQTLGQGPEFLTYFQNEAQLEKSRLLSDRFSAERPKGSFSTLEIQRTEQGDSAMYLCASSSVPGLADLNEQFFGPGTRLTVL.

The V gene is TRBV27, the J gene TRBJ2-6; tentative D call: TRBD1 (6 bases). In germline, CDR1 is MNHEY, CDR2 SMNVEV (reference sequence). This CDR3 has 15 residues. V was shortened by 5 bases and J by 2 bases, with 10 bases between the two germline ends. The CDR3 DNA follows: TGTGCCAGCAGTCTTCACAGGGCTGGGGCCAACGTCCTGACTTTC. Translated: CASSLHRAGANVLTF.

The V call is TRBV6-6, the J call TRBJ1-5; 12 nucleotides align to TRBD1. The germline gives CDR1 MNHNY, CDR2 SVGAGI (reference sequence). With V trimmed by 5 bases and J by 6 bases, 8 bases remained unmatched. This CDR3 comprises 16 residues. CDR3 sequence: CASSPGQGAITQPQHF. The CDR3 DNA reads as TGTGCCAGCAGTCCGGGACAGGGGGCTATTACTCAGCCCCAGCATTTT.

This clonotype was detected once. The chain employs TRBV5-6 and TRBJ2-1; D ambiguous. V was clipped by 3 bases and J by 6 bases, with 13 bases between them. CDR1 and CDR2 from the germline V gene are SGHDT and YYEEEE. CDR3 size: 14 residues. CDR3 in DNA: TGTGCCAGCAGCTCCCGGCTGGGATTCAATGAGCAGTTCTTC. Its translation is CASSSRLGFNEQFF.

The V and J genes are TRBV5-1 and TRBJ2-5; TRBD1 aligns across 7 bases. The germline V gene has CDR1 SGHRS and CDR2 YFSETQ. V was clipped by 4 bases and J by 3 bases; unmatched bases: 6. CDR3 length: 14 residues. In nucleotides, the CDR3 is TGCGCCAGCAGCCTGGGACAGCCTAAAGAGACCCAGTACTTC. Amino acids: CASSLGQPKETQYF.

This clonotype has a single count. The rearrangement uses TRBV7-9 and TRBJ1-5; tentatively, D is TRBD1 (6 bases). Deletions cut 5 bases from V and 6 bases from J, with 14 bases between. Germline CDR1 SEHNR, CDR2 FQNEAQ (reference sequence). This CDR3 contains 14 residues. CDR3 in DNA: TGTGCCAGCAGCCGAACAGGGTTGGGTCAGCCCCAGCATTTT. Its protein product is CASSRTGLGQPQHF.

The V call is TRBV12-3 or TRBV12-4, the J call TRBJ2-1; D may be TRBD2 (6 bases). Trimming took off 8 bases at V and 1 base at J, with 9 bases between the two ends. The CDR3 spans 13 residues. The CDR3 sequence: CASWRDSYNEQFF. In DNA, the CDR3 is TGTGCCAGCTGGCGGGATTCCTACAATGAGCAGTTCTTC.

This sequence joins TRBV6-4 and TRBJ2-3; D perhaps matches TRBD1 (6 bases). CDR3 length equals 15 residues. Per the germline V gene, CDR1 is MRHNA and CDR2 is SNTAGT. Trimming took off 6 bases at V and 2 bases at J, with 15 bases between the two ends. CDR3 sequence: CASSTTGHLTDTQYF. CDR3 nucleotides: TGTGCCAGCAGCACCACGGGACACCTCACAGATACGCAGTATTTT.

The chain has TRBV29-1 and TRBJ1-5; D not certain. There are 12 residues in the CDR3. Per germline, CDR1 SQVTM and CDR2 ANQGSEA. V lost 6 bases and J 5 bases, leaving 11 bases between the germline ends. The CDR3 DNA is TGCAGCGTGGGCAAGGGAGATCAGCCCCAGCATTTT. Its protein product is CSVGKGDQPQHF.

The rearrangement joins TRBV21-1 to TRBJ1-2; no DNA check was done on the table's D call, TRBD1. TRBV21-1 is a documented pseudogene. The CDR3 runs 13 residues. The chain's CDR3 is CASSNGQGYGYTF. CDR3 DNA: TGTGCCAGCAGCAATGGACAGGGGTATGGCTACACCTTC.

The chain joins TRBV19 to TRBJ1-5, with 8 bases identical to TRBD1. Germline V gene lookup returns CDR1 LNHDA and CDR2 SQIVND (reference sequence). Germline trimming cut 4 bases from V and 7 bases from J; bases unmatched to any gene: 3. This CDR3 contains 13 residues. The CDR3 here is CASSNDRGQPQHF. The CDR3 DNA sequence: TGTGCCAGTAGTAACGACAGGGGCCAGCCCCAGCATTTT. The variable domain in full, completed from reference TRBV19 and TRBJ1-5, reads DGGITQSPKYLFRKEGQNVTLSCEQNLNHDAMYWYRQDPGQGLRLIYYSQIVNDFQKGDIAEGYSVSREKKESFPLTVTSAQKNPTAFYLCASSNDRGQPQHFGDGTRLSIL.